This TCR beta chain was captured by sequencing in a study of T cell responses to AZD1222 COVID-19 vaccine. Study-wide results and limits: CD4 TCRs covered the whole spike, strongest at regions 160-218 and 743-854.

This clone was counted a single time. Its antigen remains unidentified. Assay used: immunoSEQ multiplex PCR; TCRdb lists only in-frame clones, some missing. The sample lists 95,000 to 150,000 clones, roughly 90% occurring once. The clonotype comes from an adult in good health. Material: peripheral blood, obtained on day 0 of AZD1222 vaccination.

As DNA, the CDR3 is TGTGCCAGCCGAAGATTAGCGGGGGGCATCACAGATACGCAGTATTTT. This sequence encodes CASRRLAGGITDTQYF. The gene calls are TRBV7-2 and TRBJ2-3, with 10 bases matching TRBD2. Germline V gene sequence: CDR1 SGHTA, CDR2 FQGNSA. The CDR3 has 16 amino acids. Trimming cost V 8 bases and J 2 bases; bases outside gene matches: 10.